The 13 T cell receptor beta chains reported below all come from one sample, sequenced in a study of graft-versus-host responses after intestinal transplantation. Their specific antigens are unknown. Sequenced by immunoSEQ multiplex PCR; TCRdb stores in-frame clones only, minus some. The sample records 80,000 to 95,000 clones, about 93% being singletons. The specimen comprised unstimulated CD8+ T cells sorted from spleen or lymph node cells, sampled before intestinal transplant. The receptors shown here come from a human donor who received an intestinal transplant.

This chain uses TRBV13 with TRBJ2-3, with 8 bases aligning to TRBD2. CDR3 length equals 16 residues. Germline CDR1 is PRHDT and CDR2 is FYEKMQ (reference sequence). The CDR3 bases are TGTGCGACCACCGGAGGGGCGGGGGGCAACACAGATACGCAGTATTTT. Protein product: CATTGGAGGNTDTQYF.

This rearrangement joins TRBV7-6 to TRBJ2-6, with D possibly matching TRBD1 (5 bases). Trimming took 1 base from V and 2 from J, leaving 9 bases between them. The CDR3 extends over 16 amino acids. Germline CDR1 is SGHVS and CDR2 is FNYEAQ. For the CDR3, the DNA is TGTGCCAGCAGCTTAGGGTCAGGGACTGGGGCCAACGTCCTGACTTTC. Protein: CASSLGSGTGANVLTF. The variable domain in full, completed from reference TRBV7-6 and TRBJ2-6, reads GAGVSQSPRYKVTKRGQDVALRCDPISGHVSLYWYRQALGQGPEFLTYFNYEAQQDKSGLPNDRFSAERPEGSISTLTIQRTEQRDSAMYRCASSLGSGTGANVLTFGAGSRLTVL.

This rearrangement joins TRBV7-2 to TRBJ1-3, with unresolved D. V was shortened by 5 bases and J by 7 bases, with 18 bases between the two germline ends. The CDR3 covers 15 residues. CDR1 is SGHTA, CDR2 FQGNSA, per germline. The DNA of the CDR3 is TGTGCCAGCAGCCCCAATGGAGGTGGCTTCAACACCATATATTTT. Its protein is CASSPNGGGFNTIYF.

This clone was recorded only once. V is TRBV5-1 and J is TRBJ2-4, with D possibly TRBD2 on 5 matching bases. Germline V gives CDR1 SGHRS, CDR2 YFSETQ. The CDR3 has 13 amino acids. V was clipped by 0 bases and J by 6 bases, with 7 bases between them. CDR3 loop: CASSLAEGNIQYF. The CDR3 DNA reads as TGCGCCAGCAGCTTGGCCGAGGGAAACATTCAGTACTTC.

CDR3 amino acids: CSVVQGLGDTIYF. The DNA of the CDR3 is TGCAGCGTGGTACAGGGTTTAGGGGACACCATATATTTT. The rearrangement joins TRBV29-1 to TRBJ1-3; weak D call: TRBD1 (6 bases). The CDR3 sequence is 13 residues long. Between the trimmed V and J ends, which lost 6 bases and 8 bases, there was a span of 17 bases. From germline, CDR1 is SQVTM and CDR2 ANQGSEA.

The sample holds one count of this clone. The chain couples TRBV4-3 to TRBJ2-3; D is ambiguous. CDR3 size: 17 residues. V gave up 1 base and J gave up 0 bases, with 14 bases separating them. Germline V gene sequence: CDR1 LGHNA, CDR2 YSLEER. CDR3 sequence (DNA): TGCGCCAGCAGCCAAGTGCCCGGGTCCCCGAGCACAGATACGCAGTATTTT. Translating gives CASSQVPGSPSTDTQYF.

This clone was detected only a few times. The rearrangement uses TRBV10-3 and TRBJ2-7, with no clear D. The CDR3 consists of 12 residues. Per germline, CDR1 ENHRY and CDR2 SYGVKD. V was clipped by 4 bases and J by 0 bases, with 4 bases between them. CDR3 nucleotide sequence: TGTGCCATCAGTGTCGGCTCCTACGAGCAGTACTTC. As protein: CAISVGSYEQYF.

The V gene is TRBV6-5, the J gene TRBJ1-4; 7 bases map to TRBD1. The V gene's germline CDR1 is MNHEY and CDR2 SVGAGI. With V trimmed by 7 bases and J by 8 bases, 13 bases remained unmatched. The CDR3 has 15 amino acids. The CDR3 bases are TGTGCCAGCAAGGAGGCCGGGACAGCTGGCGAAAAACTGTTTTTT. Protein: CASKEAGTAGEKLFF.

The chain combines TRBV11-2 with TRBJ2-7; 7 bases map to TRBD1. Germline CDR1 is SGHAT and CDR2 is FQNNGV. The CDR3 runs to 15 residues. Germline trimming cut 3 bases from V and 3 bases from J; bases unmatched to any gene: 8. The CDR3 region is CASSFYRGEVYEQYF. DNA for the CDR3: TGTGCCAGCAGCTTCTACAGGGGCGAGGTCTACGAGCAGTACTTC.

The rearrangement links TRBV30 to TRBJ1-2, with unresolved D. V was clipped by 1 base and J by 6 bases, with 12 bases between them. Germline loops: CDR1 GTSNPN, CDR2 SVGIG (reference sequence). The CDR3 extends over 13 amino acids. The CDR3 protein is CAWSEQTLDGYTF. CDR3 nucleotides: TGTGCCTGGAGTGAACAGACCCTCGATGGCTACACCTTC.

The J gene is TRBJ1-2, the V gene TRBV6-5, with a tentative D call TRBD1 (5 bases). V gave up 8 bases and J gave up 6 bases, with 16 bases separating them. Germline V lookup: CDR1 MNHEY, CDR2 SVGAGI. The length of the CDR3 is 13 residues. CDR3 bases: TGTGCCAGCTCCTGGTTGGGGCCTGATGGCTACACCTTC. Protein product: CASSWLGPDGYTF.

This rearrangement joins TRBV10-1 to TRBJ2-1; 11 nucleotides agree with TRBD2. Trimming at V came to 6 bases and at J to 4 bases, leaving 8 bases not matched to a gene. The CDR3 has 16 residues. Germline CDR1 reads WNHNN; CDR2 reads SYGVQD (reference sequence). CDR3 nucleotide sequence: TGCGCCAGCAGCCCCGGGACTAGCGGACCGTACAATGAGCAGTTCTTC. Its protein is CASSPGTSGPYNEQFF.

This clone was seen just once. This rearrangement joins TRBV9 to TRBJ2-7; possibly TRBD1 for D (5 bases). The CDR3 is 14 amino acids. Germline assignment: CDR1 SGDLS and CDR2 YYNGEE. V was pared by 1 base and J by 1 base, with 9 bases between. The CDR3 here is CASSVRAGSYEQYF. The CDR3 bases are TGTGCCAGCAGCGTAAGGGCAGGGTCCTACGAGCAGTACTTC.